Following are 30 T cell receptor beta chains from one sample sequenced in a study of T cells in Graves' hyperthyroidism and ophthalmopathy. From RNA transcripts, TCR beta CDR3 regions were amplified. The HTBI primer set was used in a first-round RT-PCR of the TCR CDR3. TCRdb called the multiplex PCR reads again in MiXCR, with one record for every CDR3 protein. The data hold approximately 530,000 distinct CDR3 sequences, with just under 20% observed a single time. Sequenced input: blood. All receptors derive from a man aged 35-49 years with Graves' ophthalmopathy.

The chain recombines TRBV28 with TRBJ2-1; TRBD1 matches 11 bases. Per the germline V gene, CDR1 is MDHEN and CDR2 is SYDVKM. The J segment lost 2 bases and the V segment lost 6 bases, leaving 9 bases of the junction unmatched. The CDR3 has 17 amino acids. As DNA, the CDR3 is TGTGCCAGCAGGTACTCCCTGGGACAGGGGGCCTACAATGAGCAGTTCTTC. It encodes CASRYSLGQGAYNEQFF.

This clonotype was seen many times. The chain combines TRBV5-1 with TRBJ1-1; 8 positions agree with TRBD1. There are 14 residues in the CDR3. Trimming cost V 4 bases and J 3 bases; bases outside gene matches: 5. CDR1 SGHRS and CDR2 YFSETQ come from the germline V gene. Here the CDR3 DNA reads TGCGCCAGCAGCAGCAGGGGGCACGACACTGAAGCTTTCTTT. This codes for CASSSRGHDTEAFF.

This clonotype has a count of ten or more. The rearrangement uses TRBV18 and TRBJ2-5, with 7 bases aligning to TRBD1. Per the germline V gene, CDR1 is KGHSH and CDR2 is LQKENI. V was clipped by 4 bases and J by 5 bases; unmatched bases: 4. CDR3 length: 13 amino acids. CDR3 coding DNA: TGTGCCAGCTCACACAGGGGTGAGGAGACCCAGTACTTC. As protein: CASSHRGEETQYF.

The genes are TRBV13 and TRBJ2-2; D remains unclear. This CDR3 is built from 14 residues. The V end was cut by 5 bases, the J end by 7 bases, with 14 bases between. Per the germline V gene, CDR1 is PRHDT and CDR2 is FYEKMQ (reference sequence). CDR3 sequence: CASSPRTASGELFF. In DNA form, the CDR3 reads TGTGCCAGCAGCCCCAGGACGGCTAGCGGGGAGCTGTTTTTT.

This clonotype was recorded at least ten times. The J gene is TRBJ2-3, the V gene TRBV20-1; 7 nucleotides align to TRBD1. Germline V gives CDR1 DFQATT, CDR2 SNEGSKA (reference sequence). The J segment lost 3 bases and the V segment lost 6 bases, leaving 6 bases of the junction unmatched. The CDR3 runs to 13 residues. CDR3 sequence (DNA): TGCAGTGCCAGGACAGGTGGAACAGATACGCAGTATTTT. Residues: CSARTGGTDTQYF.

This clonotype was recorded a few times. The chain joins TRBV20-1 to TRBJ2-1, with 11 nucleotides matching TRBD2. J was trimmed by 2 bases and V by 2 bases; bases with no gene match: 2. The V gene's germline CDR1 is DFQATT and CDR2 SNEGSKA (reference sequence). The CDR3 covers 15 residues. In DNA, the CDR3 is TGCAGTGCTAGACATAGCGGGGGGGCCTACAATGAGCAGTTCTTC. Residues: CSARHSGGAYNEQFF.

This clonotype was picked up many times. This chain uses TRBV7-8 with TRBJ2-1; D gene uncertain. CDR3 length: 14 residues. CDR1 and CDR2 (germline): SGHVS, FQNEAQ. The V end lost 1 base, the J end lost 5 bases, and 9 bases lay between the germline ends. The CDR3 coding sequence is TGTGCCAGCAGCTTAGGTGTCCTCAACAATGAGCAGTTCTTC. Translated, it gives CASSLGVLNNEQFF. The variable domain in full, completed from reference TRBV7-8 and TRBJ2-1, reads GAGVSQSPRYKVAKRGQDVALRCDPISGHVSLFWYQQALGQGPEFLTYFQNEAQLDKSGLPSDRFFAERPEGSVSTLKIQRTQQEDSAVYLCASSLGVLNNEQFFGPGTRLTVL.

J is TRBJ1-4 and V is TRBV5-4, with TRBD1 as a possible D gene (5 bases). Germline V gene sequence: CDR1 SGHNT, CDR2 YYREEE (reference sequence). This CDR3 is 15 amino acids long. Deletions cut 4 bases from V and 5 bases from J, with 15 bases between. CDR3 amino acids: CASSSREQGNEKLFF. Here the CDR3 DNA reads TGTGCCAGCAGCAGCCGAGAGCAGGGAAATGAAAAACTGTTTTTT.

The chain combines TRBV4-1 with TRBJ2-7; D unresolved. CDR3 length: 14 residues. V lost 5 bases and J lost 5, with 16 bases in between. The germline CDR1 and CDR2 sequences are MGHRA and YSYEKL. The CDR3 nucleotides are TGCGCCAGCAGCTATCAAGTCAATCCCAACGAGCAGTACTTC. Its translation: CASSYQVNPNEQYF.

The chain's CDR3 is CASSQDVGGSPRQPQHF. DNA of the CDR3: TGCGCCAGCAGCCAAGATGTAGGTGGTTCGCCTCGTCAGCCCCAGCATTTT. This chain links TRBV4-1 with TRBJ1-5; no clear D. The CDR3 length is 17 residues. CDR1 is MGHRA and CDR2 is YSYEKL in the germline V gene. Trimming left V 0 bases short and J 6 bases short, with 18 bases between.

This clonotype was detected ten times or more. The chain joins TRBV28 to TRBJ2-3; the D is unclear. The length of the CDR3 is 13 residues. The V gene's germline CDR1 is MDHEN and CDR2 SYDVKM. The ends were cut back, 6 bases at V and 6 bases at J, with 13 bases in the middle. CDR3 amino acids: CASSPPEVDTQYF. In DNA, the CDR3 is TGTGCCAGCAGCCCACCCGAAGTTGATACGCAGTATTTT. Full variable domain (remainder filled in from reference TRBV28 and TRBJ2-3): DVKVTQSSRYLVKRTGEKVFLECVQDMDHENMFWYRQDPGLGLRLIYFSYDVKMKEKGDIPEGYSVSREKKERFSLILESASTNQTSMYLCASSPPEVDTQYFGPGTRLTVL.

The sample holds a few counts of this clonotype. V and J are TRBV12-3 or TRBV12-4 and TRBJ2-1, with D possibly TRBD2 on 6 matching bases. The CDR3 extends over 15 amino acids. Trimming removed 3 bases at V and 6 bases at J, with 15 bases between. The CDR3 DNA reads TGTGCCAGCAGTTTCATTGCCGGGGGTCTCAATGAGCAGTTCTTC. Its protein is CASSFIAGGLNEQFF.

This clonotype was seen more than once but under ten times. The V gene is TRBV18, the J gene TRBJ2-7; 9 bases are a match to TRBD2. This CDR3 region has 15 residues. Looked up from germline, CDR1 is KGHSH and CDR2 is LQKENI. The trim removed 0 bases at V and 4 bases at J, leaving 4 bases unmatched. The chain's CDR3 is CASSPPGLALYEQYF. CDR3 DNA sequence: TGTGCCAGCTCACCACCCGGACTAGCGTTGTACGAGCAGTACTTC.

Comments on this clonotype: This may be a read error: a much more frequent sequence differs by one nucleotide. This sequence joins TRBV28 and TRBJ2-7, with D perhaps matching TRBD2 (6 bases). The V gene lost 4 bases and the J gene lost 5 bases, with 9 bases spanning the gap. This CDR3 is built from 12 residues. The germline V gene encodes CDR1 MDHEN and CDR2 SYDVKM. CDR3 sequence reads: CASSSSGDEQYF. The CDR3 DNA reads as TGTGCCAGCAGTTCGTCGGGGGACGAGCAGTACTTC.

This clonotype showed up many times. The rearrangement links TRBV28 to TRBJ1-5, with 8 bases aligning to TRBD1. The V gene's germline CDR1 is MDHEN and CDR2 SYDVKM. J gave up 4 bases and V 2 bases, and 4 bases lay outside the gene matches. The CDR3 runs to 15 residues. The CDR3 nucleotides are TGTGCCAGCAGTTTAGGGGACAGGTCTAATCAGCCCCAGCATTTT. This sequence encodes CASSLGDRSNQPQHF.

V usage is TRBV4-1 and J usage is TRBJ2-1; 8 bases agree with TRBD2. The CDR3 runs to 15 residues. Germline CDR1 reads MGHRA; CDR2 reads YSYEKL. Losses at the gene ends were 4 bases for V and 4 bases for J; bases not matched to a gene: 6. The DNA for the CDR3 is TGCGCCAGCAGCCCCCGGACTAGCCTATACAATGAGCAGTTCTTC. This sequence encodes CASSPRTSLYNEQFF.

The chain employs TRBV12-3 or TRBV12-4 and TRBJ1-2, with 7 bases fitting TRBD1. The CDR3 loop spans 14 amino acids. Losses at the gene ends were 3 bases for V and 7 bases for J; bases not matched to a gene: 8. The CDR3 region is CASSLRRGLRGYTF. CDR3 nucleotides: TGTGCCAGCAGTTTGAGGAGGGGGCTACGTGGCTACACCTTC.

There are a few counts of this clonotype. The chain employs TRBV12-3 or TRBV12-4 and TRBJ2-7; possible D gene TRBD1, 6 bases. The CDR3 has 15 amino acids. Trimming cost V 6 bases and J 0 bases, with 15 bases left between them. CDR3 amino acids: CASRGQGQTSYEQYF. Written as DNA, the CDR3 is TGTGCCAGCAGGGGGCAAGGACAGACCTCCTACGAGCAGTACTTC.

This clonotype came up many times. The chain joins TRBV20-1 to TRBJ2-7, with TRBD1 matching over 9 bases. Germline V CDR1 and CDR2: DFQATT, SNEGSKA (reference sequence). The ends lost 3 bases at V and 3 bases at J; junction bases unmatched: 12. CDR3 length: 16 residues. In nucleotides, the CDR3 is TGCAGTGCTAGTGATGGGGGGACAGGGAACGGCTACGAGCAGTACTTC. It is translated as CSASDGGTGNGYEQYF.

The chain couples TRBV28 to TRBJ2-1; D is unresolved. V shed 5 bases and J shed 4 bases, with 9 bases lying between them. The CDR3 consists of 13 residues. Germline CDR1 MDHEN, CDR2 SYDVKM. As DNA, the CDR3 is TGTGCCAGCAGTCCCGTGGGATACAATGAGCAGTTCTTC. The encoded protein is CASSPVGYNEQFF. Using reference TRBV28 and TRBJ2-1 for the parts outside the CDR3, the full variable domain is DVKVTQSSRYLVKRTGEKVFLECVQDMDHENMFWYRQDPGLGLRLIYFSYDVKMKEKGDIPEGYSVSREKKERFSLILESASTNQTSMYLCASSPVGYNEQFFGPGTRLTVL.

This clonotype was detected ten times or more. This sequence joins TRBV11-2 and TRBJ2-1; 10 nucleotides match TRBD2. The germline V gene encodes CDR1 SGHAT and CDR2 FQNNGV. CDR3 length: 15 amino acids. V trimming: 3 bases; J trimming: 8 bases; junction bases outside the gene matches: 7. In DNA, the CDR3 is TGTGCCAGCAGCTTCTGGACTAGCGGCGGCCATGAGCAGTTCTTC. Translated, it gives CASSFWTSGGHEQFF.

The V gene is TRBV19, the J gene TRBJ2-1, with a possible D match to TRBD1 (6 bases). CDR1 and CDR2 from the germline V gene are LNHDA and SQIVND (reference sequence). The CDR3 runs to 14 residues. Trimming took 7 bases from V and 2 from J, leaving 12 bases between them. CDR3 bases: TGTGCCAGTAATGAACAGGGCGCCTACAATGAGCAGTTCTTC. This sequence encodes CASNEQGAYNEQFF.

V gene TRBV7-2 combines with J gene TRBJ2-1; TRBD2 aligns across 8 bases. Germline assignment: CDR1 SGHTA and CDR2 FQGNSA. Trimming at V came to 5 bases and at J to 4 bases, leaving 4 bases not matched to a gene. The length of the CDR3 is 14 residues. CDR3 sequence (DNA): TGTGCCAGCAGCGCCCTAGCGGGTTACAATGAGCAGTTCTTC. This sequence encodes CASSALAGYNEQFF.

The rearrangement links TRBV7-2 to TRBJ1-4; no firm D call. CDR3 length: 13 amino acids. Germline V gives CDR1 SGHTA, CDR2 FQGNSA. The V gene lost 4 bases and the J gene lost 8 bases, with 11 bases spanning the gap. The CDR3 DNA reads as TGTGCCAGCAGCTCGGGTCCAGAGGAAAAACTGTTTTTT. Amino acid sequence: CASSSGPEEKLFF. Full variable domain (remainder filled in from reference TRBV7-2 and TRBJ1-4): GAGVSQSPSNKVTEKGKDVELRCDPISGHTALYWYRQSLGQGLEFLIYFQGNSAPDKSGLPSDRFSAERTGGSVSTLTIQRTQQEDSAVYLCASSSGPEEKLFFGSGTQLSVL.

This clonotype was recorded many times. The chain links TRBV5-5 to TRBJ2-3, with 7 bases fitting TRBD2. The CDR3 length is 17 residues. From germline, CDR1 is SGHKS and CDR2 YYEKEE (reference sequence). Germline trimming cut 6 bases from V and 3 bases from J; bases unmatched to any gene: 16. DNA of the CDR3: TGTGCCAGCACCCTGATGGCTAGCGGTAGCGGTACAGATACGCAGTATTTT. It yields the protein CASTLMASGSGTDTQYF.

The chain is built from TRBV5-1 and TRBJ2-1, with 11 bases fitting TRBD2. CDR1 SGHRS and CDR2 YFSETQ come from the germline V gene. There are 15 residues in the CDR3. Losses at the gene ends were 4 bases for V and 9 bases for J; bases not matched to a gene: 9. In DNA, the CDR3 is TGCGCCAGCAGCCAGACTAGCGGGGTTGGTGGTGAGCAGTTCTTC. It yields the protein CASSQTSGVGGEQFF.

This clonotype was observed a few times. The V call is TRBV2, the J call TRBJ1-3; D is unresolved. Looked up from germline, CDR1 is SNHLY and CDR2 is FYNNEI. There are 16 residues in the CDR3. V lost 4 bases and J lost 4, with 17 bases in between. The CDR3 DNA is TGTGCCAGCAGTGTAACCAGGTCCCTTCAGGGAAACACCATATATTTT. Residues: CASSVTRSLQGNTIYF.

This clonotype appeared many times. The V call is TRBV20-1, the J call TRBJ2-3, with D tentatively TRBD2 (6 bases). The CDR3 has 13 residues. Germline CDR1 is DFQATT and CDR2 is SNEGSKA (reference sequence). V lost 4 bases and J lost 2, with 10 bases in between. In DNA, the CDR3 is TGCAGTGCTACGCGGGAACACACAGATACGCAGTATTTT. This encodes CSATREHTDTQYF.

This clonotype was picked up many times. This sequence joins TRBV5-1 and TRBJ2-3; tentative D call: TRBD2 (6 bases). The V gene lost 3 bases and the J gene lost 6 bases, with 14 bases spanning the gap. Germline loops: CDR1 SGHRS, CDR2 YFSETQ. This CDR3 has 14 amino acids. The CDR3 DNA reads TGCGCCAGCAGCTCGGGACTTGGTAGGGATACGCAGTATTTT. It codes for CASSSGLGRDTQYF.

This clonotype was picked up many times. The chain couples TRBV20-1 to TRBJ1-1, with TRBD1 matching 10 bases. The CDR3 runs 16 residues. V lost 3 bases to trimming and J lost 2 bases; unmatched junction nucleotides: 9. The germline gives CDR1 DFQATT, CDR2 SNEGSKA (reference sequence). The CDR3 spells CSARRIDRGRNTEAFF. Written as DNA, the CDR3 is TGCAGTGCTAGGAGAATAGACAGGGGGCGAAACACTGAAGCTTTCTTT.